Listed below are T cell receptor beta chains from one sample, sequenced in a study of blood T cell repertoires in COVID-19. TCRdb's copy holds only in-frame clones and misses some; the assay was immunoSEQ multiplex PCR. The table shows hundreds of thousands of clones, with roughly nine tenths occurring only once. The sample taken for sequencing was peripheral blood. These TCRs come from a man aged 40-49 years with acute or convalescent COVID-19. Each CDR3 is given with its conserved first and last residue. D genes are given only for firm matches. Clone sizes are given selectively: once, few, many, or a class where the clone is expanded.

TRBJ2-3 TRBV19 once - CASRTDTDTQYF TGTGCCAGCCGGACAGACACAGATACGCAGTATTTT
TRBJ1-3 TRBV7-3 - - CASSSGPGGTIYF TGTGCCAGCAGCTCCGGCCCGGGAGGCACCATATATTTT
TRBJ2-3 TRBV7-9 once - CASSTSYRTDTQYF TGTGCCAGCAGCACTAGCTATCGTACAGATACGCAGTATTTT
TRBJ2-1 TRBV28 - TRBD2 CASSGLAPYNEQFF TGTGCCAGCAGTGGACTAGCGCCTTACAATGAGCAGTTCTTC
TRBJ1-2 TRBV4-2 - TRBD1 CASSPPGQGNYGYTF TGTGCCAGCAGCCCGCCGGGACAGGGAAACTATGGCTACACCTTC
TRBJ2-2 TRBV3-1/TRBV3-2 - - CASSPLGGANTGELFF TGTGCCAGCAGCCCCCTAGGGGGGGCCAACACCGGGGAGCTGTTTTTT
TRBJ2-7 TRBV19 - TRBD2 CASRKSGGSYEQYF TGTGCCAGTAGGAAATCGGGAGGGTCCTACGAGCAGTACTTC
TRBJ1-3 TRBV30 - TRBD1 CAWGQVDGNTIYF TGTGCCTGGGGACAGGTCGATGGAAACACCATATATTTT
TRBJ1-3 TRBV30 - - CAWSSPVNTIYF TGTGCCTGGAGTTCCCCGGTAAACACCATATATTTT
TRBJ2-7 TRBV9 - - CASSVDSGSYEQYF TGTGCCAGCAGCGTGGACAGTGGCTCCTACGAGCAGTACTTC
TRBJ2-3 TRBV7-2 - TRBD2 CASSFTELAGVYF TGTGCCAGCAGCTTCACAGAACTAGCGGGGGTGTATTTT
TRBJ1-3 TRBV1 - - CTSSQGPRSEPGQGSSSGNTIYF TGCACCAGCAGCCAAGGCCCCCGGTCAGAACCGGGACAGGGGAGTTCCTCTGGAAACACCATATATTTT
TRBJ1-6 TRBV3-1/TRBV3-2 - TRBD1 CASSLTGTGGSPLHF TGTGCCAGCAGCCTCACCGGGACAGGGGGTTCACCCCTCCACTTT
TRBJ1-2 TRBV9 - TRBD1 CASSDTGTGYGYTF TGTGCCAGCAGCGATACCGGGACAGGGTATGGCTACACCTTC
TRBJ2-4 TRBV11-2 - - CASSLSTSQGHIQYF TGTGCCAGCAGCTTATCGACTAGTCAGGGCCACATTCAGTACTTC
TRBJ2-5 TRBV18 - - CASSSTEKETQYF TGTGCCAGCTCATCGACAGAAAAAGAGACCCAGTACTTC
TRBJ2-7 TRBV3-1/TRBV3-2 - TRBD2 CASSQAGGEQYF TGTGCCAGCAGCCAAGCGGGGGGTGAGCAGTACTTC
TRBJ2-7 TRBV4-3 once - CASSQENRDTYEQYF TGCGCCAGCAGCCAAGAGAATCGCGATACCTACGAGCAGTACTTC
TRBJ1-2 TRBV2 - TRBD1 CASGRDRGSYGYTF TGTGCCAGCGGGAGGGACAGGGGCAGCTATGGCTACACCTTC
TRBJ2-4 TRBV3-1/TRBV3-2 - - CASSAGLAKNIQYF TGTGCCAGCTCGGCGGGGCTAGCCAAAAACATTCAGTACTTC
TRBJ2-2 TRBV5-1 - TRBD1 CASSWGDRSPGELFF TGCGCCAGCAGCTGGGGGGACAGGTCCCCCGGGGAGCTGTTTTTT
TRBJ2-1 TRBV14 - - CASSQDLNEQFF TGTGCCAGCAGCCAAGATTTAAATGAGCAGTTCTTC
TRBJ1-2 TRBV6-5 - - CASSSGSNYGYTF TGTGCCAGCAGTTCAGGATCTAACTATGGCTACACCTTC
TRBJ1-1 TRBV6-2/TRBV6-3 - - CASSVIDRDTEAFF TGTGCCAGCAGCGTAATTGACAGAGACACTGAAGCTTTCTTT
TRBJ1-2 TRBV10-3 few TRBD1 CAISGGDRVDYGYTF TGTGCCATCAGTGGGGGGGACAGGGTCGACTATGGCTACACCTTC
TRBJ2-7 TRBV3-1/TRBV3-2 - - CASSPPGSDYEQYF TGTGCCAGCAGCCCCCCCGGGTCAGACTACGAGCAGTACTTC
TRBJ1-1 TRBV27 - TRBD1 CASSPSGTGFREAFF TGTGCCAGCAGTCCCTCCGGGACAGGGTTCCGTGAAGCTTTCTTT
TRBJ2-1 TRBV2 - TRBD2 CASSVGRARQFF TGTGCCAGCAGTGTGGGGAGGGCGCGGCAGTTCTTC
TRBJ2-3 TRBV18 - TRBD1 CASKRTGGLLTDTQYF TGTGCCAGCAAAAGGACAGGGGGCCTATTAACAGATACGCAGTATTTT
TRBJ2-3 TRBV15 - - CATSNTLTDTQYF TGTGCCACCAGCAACACGCTCACAGATACGCAGTATTTT
TRBJ2-1 TRBV27 - - CASSLRGRGWNEQFF TGTGCCAGCAGTTTAAGGGGCAGGGGTTGGAATGAGCAGTTCTTC
TRBJ1-3 TRBV19 - - CASSITAGNTIYF TGTGCCAGTAGTATAACAGCCGGAAACACCATATATTTT
TRBJ2-5 TRBV9 - - CASSVGWSGDETQYF TGTGCCAGCAGCGTAGGGTGGTCAGGGGATGAGACCCAGTACTTC
TRBJ2-3 TRBV27 once - CASTGGRRTDTQYF TGTGCCAGCACCGGGGGACGGCGCACAGATACGCAGTATTTT
TRBJ1-5 TRBV4-2 few - CASSQLDSSNQPQHF TGTGCCAGCAGCCAGTTAGACAGCAGCAATCAGCCCCAGCATTTT
TRBJ2-2 TRBV9 - - CASSSKGGILNTGELFF TGTGCCAGCAGCTCAAAAGGGGGAATCCTGAACACCGGGGAGCTGTTTTTT
TRBJ1-2 TRBV5-5 - TRBD1 CASSTQGVDYGYTF TGTGCCAGCAGCACCCAGGGGGTTGACTATGGCTACACCTTC
TRBJ2-1 TRBV2 - TRBD2 CASRAARWGGSYNEQFF TGTGCCAGCAGAGCCGCTCGGTGGGGGGGCTCCTACAATGAGCAGTTCTTC
TRBJ2-5 TRBV6-6 - TRBD1 CASTSDRGEETQYF TGTGCCAGCACCTCGGACAGGGGGGAAGAGACCCAGTACTTC
TRBJ2-3 TRBV29-1 - - CSARRGLSFTDTQYF TGCAGCGCCCGAAGAGGGCTGTCGTTCACAGATACGCAGTATTTT
TRBJ1-6 TRBV21-1 - - CASSKVVPGSSYNSPLHF TGTGCCAGCAGCAAAGTGGTGCCGGGAAGCTCCTATAATTCACCCCTCCACTTT
TRBJ1-1 TRBV7-9 once - CASSVQGMNTEAFF TGTGCCAGCAGCGTACAGGGTATGAACACTGAAGCTTTCTTT
TRBJ2-5 TRBV3-1/TRBV3-2 - - CASSQVLRLPLETQYF TGTGCCAGCAGCCAAGTTCTTCGACTCCCTTTAGAGACCCAGTACTTC
TRBJ1-1 TRBV4-1 - - CASSQGIISWRNTEAFF TGCGCCAGCAGCCAAGGGATTATTTCATGGAGGAACACTGAAGCTTTCTTT
TRBJ1-2 TRBV11-2 - - CASSLETLSRNYGYTF TGTGCCAGCAGCTTAGAGACACTCAGTAGGAACTATGGCTACACCTTC
TRBJ2-7 TRBV11-3 - - CASSTRDTLYEQYF TGTGCCAGCAGCACCCGGGACACCCTCTACGAGCAGTACTTC
TRBJ1-4 TRBV3-1/TRBV3-2 once TRBD1 CASSSQGERNEKLFF TGTGCCAGCAGCTCCCAGGGGGAGAGGAATGAAAAACTGTTTTTT
TRBJ2-4 TRBV12-3/TRBV12-4 once - CASSQRGRDTDF TGTGCCAGCAGTCAAAGAGGTCGGGACACTGACTTC
TRBJ1-6 TRBV28 - - CASRSTGSSYNSPLHF TGTGCCAGCAGGAGTACAGGGAGCTCCTATAATTCACCCCTCCACTTT
TRBJ1-1 TRBV27 - TRBD1 CASRLQGMNTEAFF TGTGCCAGCAGGTTACAGGGGATGAACACTGAAGCTTTCTTT
TRBJ2-5 TRBV5-1 - - CASSLEAGQETQYF TGCGCCAGCAGCTTGGAGGCAGGACAAGAGACCCAGTACTTC
TRBJ1-2 TRBV13 - TRBD1 CASSQGGRGSRGYTF TGTGCCAGCAGCCAAGGGGGCAGGGGCTCCCGTGGCTACACCTTC
TRBJ1-1 TRBV30 - - CAYDLSNTEAFF TGTGCCTACGACTTATCGAACACTGAAGCTTTCTTT
TRBJ2-5 TRBV11-2 once - CASSFNTGLTETQYF TGTGCCAGCAGCTTTAACACAGGGCTTACCGAGACCCAGTACTTC
TRBJ2-5 TRBV7-3 once TRBD1 CASSPTGGEGTQYF TGTGCCAGCAGCCCCACAGGGGGCGAGGGGACCCAGTACTTC
TRBJ2-1 TRBV2 once TRBD1 CATRTGTGDNEQFF TGTGCCACCAGAACCGGGACAGGGGATAATGAGCAGTTCTTC
TRBJ1-6 TRBV10-1 - - CASRPFEDSKHRPYNSPLHF TGCGCCAGCCGCCCCTTTGAGGACAGTAAACACCGGCCCTATAATTCACCCCTCCACTTT
TRBJ1-2 TRBV29-1 once - CSVEQYSGLTNYGYTF TGCAGCGTTGAACAGTACTCAGGGCTAACTAACTATGGCTACACCTTC
TRBJ1-5 TRBV6-5 once - CASSPGGPNQPQHF TGTGCCAGCAGTCCGGGCGGGCCCAATCAGCCCCAGCATTTT
TRBJ2-2 TRBV7-7 - - CASSPDSLTGELFF TGTGCTAGCAGCCCGGACAGCCTTACCGGGGAGCTGTTTTTT